These 20 T cell receptor beta chains were sequenced from one sample in a study of cytomegalovirus exposure and HLA in healthy donors. PCR was performed using 60 Vbeta and 13 Jbeta primers. Libraries were prepared by immunoSEQ multiplex PCR; TCRdb keeps only in-frame clonotypes and omits some of them. The sample has some 200,000 clones; around 77% are singletons. Sequences were obtained from PBMCs. These receptors originate from a woman in her twenties or thirties in good health and CMV-seronegative.

CDR3 loop: CASSVEGHNQPQHF. The CDR3 bases are TGTGCCAGCAGCGTAGAGGGACACAATCAGCCCCAGCATTTT. This chain joins TRBV9 and TRBJ1-5, with a weak D call TRBD1 (6 bases). The CDR3 totals 14 residues. V dropped 0 bases and J dropped 3 bases, with 7 bases sitting between them. The germline V gene encodes CDR1 SGDLS and CDR2 YYNGEE.

The V gene is TRBV29-1, the J gene TRBJ1-2; 8 nucleotides line up with TRBD1. In germline, CDR1 is SQVTM, CDR2 ANQGSEA. V trimming: 7 bases; J trimming: 2 bases; junction bases outside the gene matches: 3. The CDR3 covers 12 residues. The CDR3 DNA is TGCAGCGCCGGGGACAGGAACTATGGCTACACCTTC. Translating it yields CSAGDRNYGYTF.

V usage is TRBV11-1 and J usage is TRBJ2-1; 14 positions agree with TRBD2. CDR1 and CDR2 from the germline V gene are SGHAT and FQDESV (reference sequence). V trimming: 8 bases; J trimming: 0 bases; junction bases outside the gene matches: 6. The length of the CDR3 is 17 residues. CDR3 sequence: CASSRLAGGSSYNEQFF. The CDR3 DNA is TGTGCCAGCTCCCGACTAGCGGGGGGGAGCTCCTACAATGAGCAGTTCTTC.

The chain couples TRBV6-5 to TRBJ2-7, with D possibly matching TRBD2 (5 bases). Trimming took off 0 bases at V and 7 bases at J, with 10 bases between the two ends. This CDR3 region has 13 residues. Germline V gene data show CDR1 as MNHEY and CDR2 as SVGAGI. CDR3 loop: CASSYSRVREQYF. The CDR3 bases are TGTGCCAGCAGTTACTCGAGGGTTAGAGAGCAGTACTTC.

The DNA for the CDR3 is TGTGCCAGCAGTAAGGGACAGGGAAATCAGCCCCAGCATTTT. This codes for CASSKGQGNQPQHF. The chain has TRBV6-5 and TRBJ1-5; 9 nucleotides match TRBD1. The CDR3 totals 14 residues. Germline CDR1 MNHEY, CDR2 SVGAGI. V lost 5 bases and J lost 4; bases outside the gene matches: 3.

The rearrangement joins TRBV7-9 to TRBJ2-7, with 8 bases lining up with TRBD2. V lost 5 bases to trimming and J lost 2 bases; unmatched junction nucleotides: 11. Per the germline V gene, CDR1 is SEHNR and CDR2 is FQNEAQ (reference sequence). CDR3 length: 16 amino acids. In DNA, the CDR3 is TGTGCCAGCAGCCCCAGACTAGCGCGGGGGGCCTACGAGCAGTACTTC. This gives the protein CASSPRLARGAYEQYF. Variable domain in full (rest from reference TRBV7-9 and TRBJ2-7): DTGVSQNPRHKITKRGQNVTFRCDPISEHNRLYWYRQTLGQGPEFLTYFQNEAQLEKSRLLSDRFSAERPKGSFSTLEIQRTEQGDSAMYLCASSPRLARGAYEQYFGPGTRLTVT.

The V and J genes are TRBV7-8 and TRBJ2-2; possible D gene TRBD2, 5 bases. Trimming took off 8 bases at V and 2 bases at J, with 9 bases between the two ends. The CDR3 consists of 13 residues. The germline CDR1 and CDR2 sequences are SGHVS and FQNEAQ. The DNA for the CDR3 is TGTGCCAGCTCTCGGGGAAACACCGGGGAGCTGTTTTTT. It yields the protein CASSRGNTGELFF.

This clone has a handful of counts. This chain connects TRBV5-1 to TRBJ1-2; the D gene is possibly TRBD1 (5 bases). The CDR3 is 14 residues long. The V end was cut by 0 bases, the J end by 5 bases, with 11 bases between. Germline V gene sequence: CDR1 SGHRS, CDR2 YFSETQ. As DNA, the CDR3 is TGCGCCAGCAGCTTGGGGGGCGATTATTATGGCTACACCTTC. This codes for CASSLGGDYYGYTF.

This clone showed up just a few times. The chain has TRBV19 and TRBJ2-5, with 8 bases that match TRBD2. The CDR3 covers 15 residues. The ends lost 5 bases at V and 4 bases at J; junction bases unmatched: 9. Germline-derived CDR1 and CDR2 are LNHDA and SQIVND (reference sequence). In DNA form, the CDR3 reads TGTGCCAGTAGTCGGGTAGCGGGATTGGCAGAGACCCAGTACTTC. Amino acid sequence: CASSRVAGLAETQYF.

V is TRBV28 and J is TRBJ2-7, with TRBD2 as a possible D gene (5 bases). The germline CDR1 and CDR2 sequences are MDHEN and SYDVKM. The ends were cut back, 3 bases at V and 4 bases at J, with 16 bases in the middle. The CDR3 spans 15 residues. The CDR3 spells CASSFWSEGRYEQYF. The CDR3 DNA is TGTGCCAGCAGTTTCTGGTCAGAGGGTAGGTACGAGCAGTACTTC.

This CDR3 reads CASSPLGTSSGEQYF. The CDR3 DNA sequence: TGCGCCAGCAGTCCCCTGGGGACTAGCAGTGGGGAGCAGTACTTC. J is TRBJ2-7 and V is TRBV5-1; 9 bases are a match to TRBD2. CDR1 is SGHRS and CDR2 is YFSETQ in the germline V gene. The CDR3 consists of 15 residues. The V segment lost 5 bases and the J segment 7 bases; nucleotides outside the gene matches: 13. Drawing the rest from reference TRBV5-1 and TRBJ2-7, the complete variable domain is KAGVTQTPRYLIKTRGQQVTLSCSPISGHRSVSWYQQTPGQGLQFLFEYFSETQRNKGNFPGRFSGRQFSNSRSEMNVSTLELGDSALYLCASSPLGTSSGEQYFGPGTRLTVT.

J is TRBJ2-5 and V is TRBV6-6; 10 bases are shared with TRBD2. The last part of the DNA fits TRBJ2-7 better; the J call may be wrong. Germline V lookup: CDR1 MNHNY, CDR2 SVGAGI (reference sequence). The CDR3 is made up of 13 amino acids. The CDR3 reads CASIKAGGDEQYF. The DNA of the CDR3 is TGTGCCAGCATAAAAGCGGGAGGGGACGAGCAGTACTTC.

J is TRBJ1-4 and V is TRBV30; TRBD1 matches 7 bases. J lost 3 bases, V lost 5 bases, and 3 bases had no gene match. The CDR3 runs to 13 residues. CDR1 is GTSNPN and CDR2 is SVGIG in the germline V gene (reference sequence). CDR3 DNA sequence: TGTGCCTGGTGCACAGGGGCTAATGAAAAACTGTTTTTT. It is translated as CAWCTGANEKLFF.

This clone has only a few counts. The genes are TRBV29-1 and TRBJ2-3; D is perhaps TRBD2 (5 bases). This CDR3 contains 12 residues. V was clipped by 6 bases and J by 4 bases, with 11 bases between them. Germline V gene data show CDR1 as SQVTM and CDR2 as ANQGSEA. This CDR3 is CSVDPRADTQYF. The CDR3 DNA sequence: TGCAGCGTGGACCCGAGGGCAGATACGCAGTATTTT.

V gene TRBV6-4 combines with J gene TRBJ2-1; 10 positions match TRBD2. The V segment lost 7 bases and the J segment 9 bases; nucleotides outside the gene matches: 12. Germline V gives CDR1 MRHNA, CDR2 SNTAGT. The CDR3 has 15 amino acids. CDR3 nucleotide sequence: TGTGCCAGCATACGAGCGGGGGGGCCGAATGCTGAGCAGTTCTTC. This translates into CASIRAGGPNAEQFF.

This sequence joins TRBV6-1 and TRBJ2-4; 7 bases align to TRBD1. The CDR3 is 17 amino acids. V trimming: 4 bases; J trimming: 2 bases; junction bases outside the gene matches: 11. Germline CDR1 is MNHNS and CDR2 is SASEGT. DNA for the CDR3: TGTGCCAGCAGTGTCTCGACAGGGTTGGGGACCAAAAACATTCAGTACTTC. This encodes CASSVSTGLGTKNIQYF.

The V and J genes are TRBV9 and TRBJ2-3; 8 bases match TRBD2. Trimming at V came to 4 bases and at J to 6 bases, leaving 13 bases not matched to a gene. The CDR3 spans 16 residues. CDR1 and CDR2 (germline): SGDLS, YYNGEE. In DNA, the CDR3 is TGTGCCAGCAGCCTGATACCGGGAGGGATGGGGGATACGCAGTATTTT. Protein: CASSLIPGGMGDTQYF.

CDR3 nucleotides: TGTGCCAGCTCACCACGGACAGGGAGGAATGAAAAACTGTTTTTT. This codes for CASSPRTGRNEKLFF. This chain joins TRBV18 and TRBJ1-4; TRBD1 matches 8 bases. V gave up 1 base and J gave up 5 bases; unmatched junction bases: 3. This CDR3 has 15 amino acids. Germline V gene data show CDR1 as KGHSH and CDR2 as LQKENI.

This chain links TRBV5-1 with TRBJ2-7; D ambiguous. The germline CDR1 and CDR2 sequences are SGHRS and YFSETQ. There are 15 residues in the CDR3. Deletions cut 3 bases from V and 6 bases from J, with 19 bases between. DNA for the CDR3: TGCGCCAGCAGCTCCGGTCCACAGCTCGGAAGCGAGCAGTACTTC. This translates into CASSSGPQLGSEQYF.

This clone was counted once. V is TRBV18 and J is TRBJ1-2; D not certain. This CDR3 region has 17 residues. Trimming removed 3 bases at V and 4 bases at J, with 21 bases between. Per germline, CDR1 KGHSH and CDR2 LQKENI. This chain's CDR3 is CASSPTSGNTMFYGYTF. CDR3 sequence (DNA): TGTGCCAGCTCACCCACGTCGGGGAATACAATGTTCTATGGCTACACCTTC.